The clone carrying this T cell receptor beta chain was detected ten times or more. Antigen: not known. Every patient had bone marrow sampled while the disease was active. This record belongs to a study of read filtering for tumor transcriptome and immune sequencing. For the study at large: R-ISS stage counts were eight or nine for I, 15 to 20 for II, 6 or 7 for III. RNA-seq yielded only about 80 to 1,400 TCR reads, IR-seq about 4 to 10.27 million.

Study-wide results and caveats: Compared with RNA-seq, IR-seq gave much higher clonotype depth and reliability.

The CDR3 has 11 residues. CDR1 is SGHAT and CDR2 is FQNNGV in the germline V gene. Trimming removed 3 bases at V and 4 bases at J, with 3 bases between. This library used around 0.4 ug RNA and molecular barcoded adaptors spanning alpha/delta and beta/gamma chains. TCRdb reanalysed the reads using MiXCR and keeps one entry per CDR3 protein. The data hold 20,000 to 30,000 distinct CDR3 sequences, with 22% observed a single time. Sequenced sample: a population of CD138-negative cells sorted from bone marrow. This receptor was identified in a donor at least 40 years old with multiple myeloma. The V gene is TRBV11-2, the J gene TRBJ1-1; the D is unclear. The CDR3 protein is CASSLGTEAFF. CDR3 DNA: TGTGCCAGCAGCTTGGGCACTGAAGCTTTCTTT.